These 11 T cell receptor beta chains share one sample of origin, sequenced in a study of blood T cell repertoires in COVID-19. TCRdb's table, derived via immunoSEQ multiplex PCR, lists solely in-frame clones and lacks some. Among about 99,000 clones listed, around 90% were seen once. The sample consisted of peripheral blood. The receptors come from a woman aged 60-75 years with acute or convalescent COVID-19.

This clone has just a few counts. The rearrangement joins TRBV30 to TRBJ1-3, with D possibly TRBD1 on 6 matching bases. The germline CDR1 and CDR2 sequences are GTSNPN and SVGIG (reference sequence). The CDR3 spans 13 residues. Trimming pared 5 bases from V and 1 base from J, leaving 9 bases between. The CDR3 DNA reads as TGTGCCTGGGACAGGATTTCTGGAAACACCATATATTTT. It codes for CAWDRISGNTIYF.

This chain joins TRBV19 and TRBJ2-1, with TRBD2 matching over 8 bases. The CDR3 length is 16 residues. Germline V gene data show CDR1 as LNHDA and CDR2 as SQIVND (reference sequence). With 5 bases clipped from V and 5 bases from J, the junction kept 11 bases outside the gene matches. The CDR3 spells CASSGGFVAGNNEQFF. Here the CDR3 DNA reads TGTGCCAGTAGTGGCGGGTTTGTAGCGGGAAACAATGAGCAGTTCTTC.

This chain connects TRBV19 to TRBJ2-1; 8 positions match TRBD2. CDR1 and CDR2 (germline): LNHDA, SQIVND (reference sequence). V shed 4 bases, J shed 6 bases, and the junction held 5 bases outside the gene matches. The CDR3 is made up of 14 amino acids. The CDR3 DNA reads TGTGCCAGTAGTAGGGCGGGAGGCCCCAATGAGCAGTTCTTC. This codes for CASSRAGGPNEQFF.

CDR3 sequence reads: CSVPAVGTSGAGANVLTF. As DNA, the CDR3 is TGCAGCGTGCCGGCGGTGGGGACTTCGGGCGCTGGGGCCAACGTCCTGACTTTC. The V gene is TRBV29-1, the J gene TRBJ2-6, with a weak D call TRBD2 (6 bases). V was shortened by 6 bases and J by 2 bases, with 23 bases between the two germline ends. Germline values: CDR1 SQVTM, CDR2 ANQGSEA. The CDR3 loop spans 18 amino acids.

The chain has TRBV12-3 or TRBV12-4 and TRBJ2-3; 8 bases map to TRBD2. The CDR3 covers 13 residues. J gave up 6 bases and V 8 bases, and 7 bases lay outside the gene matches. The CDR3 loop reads CASGGLESDTQYF. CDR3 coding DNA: TGTGCCAGCGGGGGACTAGAGTCGGATACGCAGTATTTT.

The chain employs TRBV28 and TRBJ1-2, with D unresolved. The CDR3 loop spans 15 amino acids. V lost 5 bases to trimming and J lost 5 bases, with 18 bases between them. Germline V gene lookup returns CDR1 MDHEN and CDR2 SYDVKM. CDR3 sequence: CASSPRSLAGYGYTF. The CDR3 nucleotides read TGTGCCAGCAGTCCCAGGTCCCTCGCGGGGTATGGCTACACCTTC.

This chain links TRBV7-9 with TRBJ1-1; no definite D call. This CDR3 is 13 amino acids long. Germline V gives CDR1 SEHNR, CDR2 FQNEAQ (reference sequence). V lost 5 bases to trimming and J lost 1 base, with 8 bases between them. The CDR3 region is CASSRGGNTEAFF. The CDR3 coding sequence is TGTGCCAGCAGCCGCGGAGGGAACACTGAAGCTTTCTTT.

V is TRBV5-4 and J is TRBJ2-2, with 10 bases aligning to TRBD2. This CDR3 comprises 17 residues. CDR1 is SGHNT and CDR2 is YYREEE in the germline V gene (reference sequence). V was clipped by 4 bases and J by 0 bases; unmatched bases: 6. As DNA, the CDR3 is TGTGCCAGCAGCCCAGGACTAGCGGCCGCGAACACCGGGGAGCTGTTTTTT. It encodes CASSPGLAAANTGELFF.

The CDR3 sequence: CASSLGLAGHNEQFF. The CDR3 DNA sequence: TGTGCCAGCAGCTTAGGACTAGCGGGCCACAATGAGCAGTTCTTC. The rearrangement joins TRBV7-2 to TRBJ2-1, with 10 nucleotides matching TRBD2. This CDR3 is built from 15 residues. Unmatched junction bases numbered 2, after V lost 1 base and J lost 5 bases. CDR1 is SGHTA, CDR2 FQGNSA, per germline.

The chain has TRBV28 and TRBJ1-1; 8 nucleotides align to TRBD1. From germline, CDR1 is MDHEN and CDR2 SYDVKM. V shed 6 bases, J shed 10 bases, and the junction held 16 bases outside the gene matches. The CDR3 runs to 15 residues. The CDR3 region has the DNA TGTGCCAGCAGACCGAGCCCCCAGGGGGCGGGCGGAGCTTTCTTT. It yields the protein CASRPSPQGAGGAFF.

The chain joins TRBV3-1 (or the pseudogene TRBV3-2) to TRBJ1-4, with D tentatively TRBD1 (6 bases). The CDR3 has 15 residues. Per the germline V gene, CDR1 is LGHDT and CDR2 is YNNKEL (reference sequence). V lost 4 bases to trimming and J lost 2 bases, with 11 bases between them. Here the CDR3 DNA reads TGTGCCAGCAGCCCCTTGGGGGCCACTAATGAAAAACTGTTTTTT. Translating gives CASSPLGATNEKLFF.